This passage covers 3 T cell receptor beta chains from one sample sequenced in a study of T cell repertoires in cytomegalovirus infection. Their cognate antigens are unknown. TCRdb itself ran the reads through MiXCR, one entry per CDR3 protein. In the table there are around 47,000 distinct CDR3 sequences, around 19% of which are singletons. Sample: CD8+ T cells from cultured PBMCs, taken from culture after CMV antigen stimulation. The source of these receptors is a human donor in good health (CMV status not recorded). Some clones in this sample may be carry-over from other donors' samples.

This clonotype appeared a few times. Being one base from a much bigger clone, this may be a read error. The chain has TRBV7-2 and TRBJ1-4; D remains ambiguous. CDR1 is SGHTA and CDR2 is FQGNSA in the germline V gene. This CDR3 is built from 13 residues. The CDR3 nucleotides read TGTGCCAGCAGCTCAGCGACTAACGAAAAACTGTTTTTT. It is translated as CASSSATNEKLFF.

This clonotype showed up just a few times. The J gene is TRBJ2-7, the V gene TRBV5-1; D tentatively fits TRBD1 or TRBD2 (5 bases each). The CDR3 spans 15 residues. CDR1 is SGHRS and CDR2 is YFSETQ in the germline V gene. Trimming removed 4 bases from V and 7 bases from J, with 21 bases in between. The CDR3 protein is CASSTAGTLTGEQYF. In DNA form, the CDR3 reads TGCGCCAGCAGCACTGCCGGGACCCTCACGGGGGAGCAGTACTTC.

The rearrangement uses TRBV7-9 and TRBJ2-5; D perhaps matches TRBD2 (5 bases). V lost 1 base and J lost 1, with 7 bases in between. The CDR3 length is 14 residues. Germline V gene lookup returns CDR1 SEHNR and CDR2 FQNEAQ (reference sequence). The CDR3: CASSLGEIQETQYF. The DNA for the CDR3 is TGTGCCAGCAGCTTAGGGGAGATCCAAGAGACCCAGTACTTC. Full variable domain (remainder filled in from reference TRBV7-9 and TRBJ2-5): DTGVSQNPRHKITKRGQNVTFRCDPISEHNRLYWYRQTLGQGPEFLTYFQNEAQLEKSRLLSDRFSAERPKGSFSTLEIQRTEQGDSAMYLCASSLGEIQETQYFGPGTRLLVL.